Listed below are T cell receptor beta chains from one sample, sequenced in a study of T-cell reconstitution after alpha-beta-depleted transplantation in children. TCRdb recomputed calls from the PCR reads with MiXCR, one row per CDR3 protein. This sample has 450,000 to 550,000 distinct CDR3 sequences, with approximately 10% found just once. The material sequenced was PBMCs, mostly from graft donor cells, taken 180 days after TCRalphabeta/CD19-depleted stem cell transplant. These receptors were taken from a female patient under 10 years old who had a stem cell transplant for aplastic anemia, so the T cells may come from the graft donor. The CDR3 runs from the conserved cysteine through the conserved F or W. Fields, in order: J gene, clone size, V gene, D gene, CDR3 DNA, CDR3 protein. A D gene is named only where the DNA matches it firmly. Only part of the rows carry a size: once, few, many, or a class if the clone is expanded.

j_gene: TRBJ1-1; abundance: -; v_gene: TRBV4-3; d_gene: -; CDR3nt: TGCGCCAGCAGCCAAGATTTGGGGAGTATAGCTTTCTTT; CDR3aa: CASSQDLGSIAFF
j_gene: TRBJ2-7; abundance: -; v_gene: TRBV7-6; d_gene: -; CDR3nt: TGTGCCAGCAGCCCCGGGACTCTTAGCTCCTACGAGCAGTACTTC; CDR3aa: CASSPGTLSSYEQYF
j_gene: TRBJ2-7; abundance: few; v_gene: TRBV29-1; d_gene: -; CDR3nt: TGCAGCGTTGGGACTGTCCATAACTACGAGCAGTACTTC; CDR3aa: CSVGTVHNYEQYF
j_gene: TRBJ2-4; abundance: -; v_gene: TRBV2; d_gene: TRBD1; CDR3nt: TGTGCCAGCAGTGATTTTCTGGACAGGGGACCGGAATTAGCCAAAAACATTCAGTACTTC; CDR3aa: CASSDFLDRGPELAKNIQYF
j_gene: TRBJ2-1; abundance: few; v_gene: TRBV2; d_gene: -; CDR3nt: TGTGCCAGCAGTGTCCCTGAGCAGTTCTTC; CDR3aa: CASSVPEQFF
j_gene: TRBJ2-3; abundance: -; v_gene: TRBV6-4; d_gene: TRBD1; CDR3nt: TGTGCCAGCAGTCGACAACCGGGGACAGGGGCACCCCCCACAGATACGCAGTATTTT; CDR3aa: CASSRQPGTGAPPTDTQYF
j_gene: TRBJ1-5; abundance: few; v_gene: TRBV13; d_gene: -; CDR3nt: TGTGCCAGCAGCTTAGGTAGGGTCGGGCAGCCCCAGCATTTT; CDR3aa: CASSLGRVGQPQHF
j_gene: TRBJ2-2; abundance: few; v_gene: TRBV19; d_gene: -; CDR3nt: TGTGCCAGTAGTAGGACTTCGAACACCGGGGAGCTGTTTTTT; CDR3aa: CASSRTSNTGELFF
j_gene: TRBJ2-1; abundance: few; v_gene: TRBV18; d_gene: -; CDR3nt: TGTGCCAGCTCACCCCAGTATTCCTACAATGAGCAGTTCTTC; CDR3aa: CASSPQYSYNEQFF
j_gene: TRBJ2-2; abundance: -; v_gene: TRBV5-1; d_gene: -; CDR3nt: TGCGCCAGCAGCTCTTCGGTGCGGGAAGCCGGGGAGCTGTTTTTT; CDR3aa: CASSSSVREAGELFF
j_gene: TRBJ2-3; abundance: few; v_gene: TRBV5-1; d_gene: -; CDR3nt: TGCGCCAGCATGTCTCATGCGCCAACCTCCCCCGATACGCAGTATTTT; CDR3aa: CASMSHAPTSPDTQYF
j_gene: TRBJ2-7; abundance: -; v_gene: TRBV12-3/TRBV12-4; d_gene: -; CDR3nt: TGTGCCAGCAGTTTACGGCTAGGGATTTATAGCCGAATAGCCTACGAGCAGTACTTC; CDR3aa: CASSLRLGIYSRIAYEQYF
j_gene: TRBJ2-1; abundance: -; v_gene: TRBV20-1; d_gene: TRBD2; CDR3nt: TGCAGTGTTCCAACTAGCGCCTATTACAATGAGCAGTTCTTC; CDR3aa: CSVPTSAYYNEQFF
j_gene: TRBJ2-5; abundance: many; v_gene: TRBV12-3/TRBV12-4; d_gene: TRBD1; CDR3nt: TGTGCCAGCAGTACCGGACAGGGGTCGGAGACCCAGTACTTC; CDR3aa: CASSTGQGSETQYF
j_gene: TRBJ2-1; abundance: few; v_gene: TRBV7-9; d_gene: -; CDR3nt: TGTGCCAGCAGCCTCGCGGGACAGATTTACAATGAGCAGTTCTTC; CDR3aa: CASSLAGQIYNEQFF
j_gene: TRBJ2-3; abundance: few; v_gene: TRBV5-6; d_gene: TRBD1; CDR3nt: TGTGCCAGCAGCTGGACAGGGGCAGATACGCAGTATTTT; CDR3aa: CASSWTGADTQYF
j_gene: TRBJ1-1; abundance: -; v_gene: TRBV19; d_gene: -; CDR3nt: TGTGCCAGTAGTATATATGGTGGCGGCATGAACACTGAAGCTTTCTTT; CDR3aa: CASSIYGGGMNTEAFF
j_gene: TRBJ2-7; abundance: -; v_gene: TRBV21-1; d_gene: -; CDR3nt: TGTGCCAGCAGCTACCCCCCTCTTGCGGGAGTCGAAGTTCTGGGATACGAGCAGTACTTC; CDR3aa: CASSYPPLAGVEVLGYEQYF
j_gene: TRBJ2-1; abundance: -; v_gene: TRBV20-1; d_gene: -; CDR3nt: TGCAGTGCTAGAGCGCCGGGAGAGACCTACAATGAGCAGTTCTTC; CDR3aa: CSARAPGETYNEQFF
j_gene: TRBJ2-3; abundance: -; v_gene: TRBV7-9; d_gene: -; CDR3nt: TGTGCCAGCAGAGAAAACGGGGGAGATACGCAGTATTTT; CDR3aa: CASRENGGDTQYF
j_gene: TRBJ2-3; abundance: -; v_gene: TRBV7-9; d_gene: TRBD2; CDR3nt: TGTGCCGGCTTAACTAGCGGGGACACAGATACGCAGTATTTT; CDR3aa: CAGLTSGDTDTQYF
j_gene: TRBJ2-2; abundance: many; v_gene: TRBV11-2; d_gene: -; CDR3nt: TGTGCCAGCAGCCTTCGGACAGACATCGGGGAGCTGTTTTTT; CDR3aa: CASSLRTDIGELFF
j_gene: TRBJ2-5; abundance: few; v_gene: TRBV5-5; d_gene: -; CDR3nt: TGTGCCAGCAGCTTGCCTTTGACAGATTCGTACCAAGAGACCCAGTACTTC; CDR3aa: CASSLPLTDSYQETQYF
j_gene: TRBJ2-7; abundance: -; v_gene: TRBV7-9; d_gene: TRBD1; CDR3nt: TGTGCCAGCAGGGCCGGGACAGGCTATGGTCTACAGTACTTC; CDR3aa: CASRAGTGYGLQYF
j_gene: TRBJ2-6; abundance: -; v_gene: TRBV4-3; d_gene: TRBD1; CDR3nt: TGCGCCAGCAGCCAAGATCGGACAGGGTTGTCTGGGGCCAACGTCCTGACTTTC; CDR3aa: CASSQDRTGLSGANVLTF
j_gene: TRBJ2-1; abundance: -; v_gene: TRBV6-2/TRBV6-3; d_gene: -; CDR3nt: TGTGCCAGCAGTTACGGGGGGCAGGGGCCGGGGGATGAGCAGTTCTTC; CDR3aa: CASSYGGQGPGDEQFF
j_gene: TRBJ2-6; abundance: many; v_gene: TRBV4-3; d_gene: -; CDR3nt: TGCGCCAGCAGCCAAGAAGGTGGCAGGTCGCCCTCTGGGGCCAACGTCCTGACTTTC; CDR3aa: CASSQEGGRSPSGANVLTF
j_gene: TRBJ1-5; abundance: few; v_gene: TRBV12-3/TRBV12-4; d_gene: -; CDR3nt: TGTGCCAGCACGAAGGGGGTTAGTCAGCCCCAGCATTTT; CDR3aa: CASTKGVSQPQHF
j_gene: TRBJ2-1; abundance: few; v_gene: TRBV21-1; d_gene: -; CDR3nt: TGTGCCAGCAGCGGCCGGGACCCCTGGCTAGGGCAGTTCTTC; CDR3aa: CASSGRDPWLGQFF
j_gene: TRBJ2-2; abundance: -; v_gene: TRBV20-1; d_gene: -; CDR3nt: TGCAGTGCTAGACGAGACGCCACCGGGGAGCTGTTTTTT; CDR3aa: CSARRDATGELFF
j_gene: TRBJ2-3; abundance: few; v_gene: TRBV20-1; d_gene: -; CDR3nt: TGCAGTGCTAGAGTGGAGGGGACCACAGATACGCAGTATTTT; CDR3aa: CSARVEGTTDTQYF
j_gene: TRBJ1-3; abundance: many; v_gene: TRBV29-1; d_gene: -; CDR3nt: TGCAGCGCTCAGGACCCGGGCTCTGGAAACACCATATATTTT; CDR3aa: CSAQDPGSGNTIYF